A few counts support the clone carrying this TCR beta chain. The sample comes from a study of T cells after yellow fever vaccination. TCRdb passed the 5' RACE reads through MiXCR, listing each CDR3 protein once. This sample has 450,000 to 550,000 distinct CDR3 sequences; about a fifth occur once, and the top ten carry about 16%. Trimming removed 4 bases from V and 5 bases from J; junction bases left unmatched: 11. The CDR3 has 16 residues. Germline loops: CDR1 SGHRS, CDR2 YFSETQ. Sequences were derived from PBMCs, sampled 20 to 25 days after the first yellow fever vaccination. The chain recombines TRBV5-1 with TRBJ2-5; TRBD2 aligns across 10 bases. The sequence was obtained from a man younger than 30 who received the YFV17D yellow fever vaccine. The CDR3 is CASSGPGLASGETQYF. CDR3 in DNA: TGCGCCAGCAGCGGGCCGGGACTAGCGTCTGGGGAGACCCAGTACTTC.